A single sample gave rise to the 18 T cell receptor beta chains below, sequenced in a study of T cells after yellow fever vaccination. TCRdb re-analysed the 5' RACE reads in MiXCR, keeping a single row per CDR3 protein. The sample consists of 120,000 or so distinct CDR3 sequences, 7.2% of them appearing once. This sample comprised CD4+ T cells sorted from PBMCs, obtained about 49 days after the first yellow fever vaccination. These receptors came from a man younger than 35 who received the YFV17D yellow fever vaccine.

This clonotype appeared many times. The chain recombines TRBV20-1 with TRBJ2-4, with D tentatively TRBD1 (6 bases). Germline CDR1 is DFQATT and CDR2 is SNEGSKA (reference sequence). This CDR3 comprises 14 residues. Deletions cut 0 bases from V and 3 bases from J, with 9 bases between. CDR3 in DNA: TGCAGTGCTAGAGACAGGGGCGGCAAAAACATTCAGTACTTC. This codes for CSARDRGGKNIQYF.

The chain combines TRBV2 with TRBJ1-1, with D tentatively TRBD1 (5 bases). Per the germline V gene, CDR1 is SNHLY and CDR2 is FYNNEI. Trimming took 4 bases from V and 6 from J, leaving 18 bases between them. The CDR3 is 15 amino acids. CDR3 sequence: CASSAVWGAAPEAFF. The CDR3 nucleotides are TGTGCCAGCAGTGCGGTGTGGGGCGCGGCCCCTGAAGCTTTCTTT.

This clonotype was found many times. CDR3 coding DNA: TGCGCCAGCAGCCAAGTAATAGCGGGGGGGCGCACAGATACGCAGTATTTT. Residues: CASSQVIAGGRTDTQYF. V usage is TRBV4-3 and J usage is TRBJ2-3, with TRBD2 matching over 11 bases. CDR3 length equals 17 residues. V lost 1 base, J lost 1 base, and 4 bases stayed unmatched. Germline V gene lookup returns CDR1 LGHNA and CDR2 YSLEER.

At least ten counts were recorded for this clonotype. The genes are TRBV5-1 and TRBJ1-3; D is undetermined. Germline V gene sequence: CDR1 SGHRS, CDR2 YFSETQ. The V end lost 5 bases, the J end lost 0 bases, and 9 bases lay between the germline ends. This CDR3 spans 14 amino acids. The CDR3 nucleotides read TGCGCCAGCAGTTTGACGTTCTCTGGAAACACCATATATTTT. This gives the protein CASSLTFSGNTIYF.

This clonotype was found many times. The V call is TRBV5-4, the J call TRBJ2-7; D may be TRBD1 or TRBD2 (6 bases each). The germline V and J ends were trimmed by 2 bases and 1 base, with 13 bases remaining between them. CDR1 is SGHNT and CDR2 is YYREEE in the germline V gene (reference sequence). This CDR3 region has 15 residues. CDR3 loop: CASSFSRGRSYEQYF. DNA for the CDR3: TGTGCCAGCAGCTTCAGTCGGGGGCGGTCCTACGAGCAGTACTTC.

This clonotype was found many times. The chain joins TRBV4-1 to TRBJ2-3; TRBD2 aligns across 11 bases. The germline V gene encodes CDR1 MGHRA and CDR2 YSYEKL. With V trimmed by 3 bases and J by 7 bases, 9 bases remained unmatched. The CDR3 is 16 residues long. Here the CDR3 reads CASSQVAGGSSYTQYF. CDR3 coding DNA: TGCGCCAGCAGCCAGGTAGCGGGGGGGTCCTCGTATACGCAGTATTTT.

The gene calls are TRBV5-1 and TRBJ2-3; D not resolved. Germline CDR1 reads SGHRS; CDR2 reads YFSETQ. The CDR3 is 15 amino acids. Trimming took off 1 base at V and 0 bases at J, with 9 bases between the two ends. CDR3 nucleotides: TGCGCCAGCAGCTTGTCCGTTCCTAGCACAGATACGCAGTATTTT. It is translated as CASSLSVPSTDTQYF.

This clonotype was counted only a few times. The chain combines TRBV19 with TRBJ1-5; D unclear. The CDR3 has 14 amino acids. CDR1 and CDR2 (germline): LNHDA, SQIVND (reference sequence). V was cut by 7 bases and J by 0 bases, with 10 bases left in between. The CDR3 DNA reads TGTGCCAGTAAATCAGATAATAGCAATCAGCCCCAGCATTTT. Its translation is CASKSDNSNQPQHF.

This clonotype was detected ten times or more. The J gene is TRBJ1-2, the V gene TRBV12-3 or TRBV12-4; D is possibly TRBD1 (6 bases). V lost 4 bases, J lost 8 bases, and 11 bases lay in between. The CDR3 is 12 residues long. CDR3 in amino acids: CASSYRVLGYTF. In DNA form, the CDR3 reads TGTGCCAGCAGTTACAGGGTTTTGGGCTACACCTTC.

This clonotype appeared many times. The chain joins TRBV5-1 to TRBJ2-1; TRBD2 matches 9 bases. V lost 3 bases, J lost 0 bases, and 1 base stayed unmatched. Per germline, CDR1 SGHRS and CDR2 YFSETQ. This CDR3 is built from 15 residues. CDR3 residues: CASSSSGDSYNEQFF. The CDR3 nucleotides are TGCGCCAGCAGCTCTAGCGGGGACTCCTACAATGAGCAGTTCTTC.

This clonotype was detected many times. The V gene is TRBV29-1, the J gene TRBJ1-5, with D unclear. From germline, CDR1 is SQVTM and CDR2 ANQGSEA. Trimming pared 4 bases from V and 5 bases from J, leaving 12 bases between. The CDR3 spans 13 residues. The DNA of the CDR3 is TGCAGCGTTGCGGTTGTTGGGGATCAGCCCCAGCATTTT. Protein: CSVAVVGDQPQHF.

This clonotype was counted many times. V and J are TRBV7-8 and TRBJ2-7; D is perhaps TRBD2 (5 bases). Germline V CDR1 and CDR2: SGHVS, FQNEAQ. Trimming removed 3 bases at V and 5 bases at J, with 8 bases between. The CDR3 covers 12 residues. CDR3 loop: CASSFRDHEQYF. The DNA for the CDR3 is TGTGCCAGCAGCTTCCGGGATCACGAGCAGTACTTC.

Ten or more counts support this clonotype. This chain connects TRBV5-1 to TRBJ2-5; no firm D call. CDR3 length equals 12 residues. Germline V lookup: CDR1 SGHRS, CDR2 YFSETQ. With 3 bases removed from V and 4 bases from J, the gap between germline ends came to 7 bases. CDR3 region: CASSSHVETQYF. The CDR3 DNA is TGCGCCAGCAGCTCCCACGTAGAGACCCAGTACTTC.

This clonotype was detected many times. This chain links TRBV5-1 with TRBJ1-1; D remains ambiguous. This CDR3 spans 13 amino acids. Trimming took 3 bases from V and 1 from J, leaving 7 bases between them. Per the germline V gene, CDR1 is SGHRS and CDR2 is YFSETQ. DNA of the CDR3: TGCGCCAGCAGCTCGGACGGGAACACTGAAGCTTTCTTT. This sequence encodes CASSSDGNTEAFF. Variable domain in full (rest from reference TRBV5-1 and TRBJ1-1): KAGVTQTPRYLIKTRGQQVTLSCSPISGHRSVSWYQQTPGQGLQFLFEYFSETQRNKGNFPGRFSGRQFSNSRSEMNVSTLELGDSALYLCASSSDGNTEAFFGQGTRLTVV.

Points on this clonotype: Mismatch with germline at one junction end may stem from a read error. The chain recombines TRBV24-1 with TRBJ2-1, with D unclear. CDR1 and CDR2 (germline): KGHDR, SFDVKD. This CDR3 region has 13 residues. CDR3 in DNA: TGCGCCACCAGTGGAAGAGTTGATTTTGGGCAGTTCTTC. Translated, it gives CATSGRVDFGQFF.

Ten or more counts support this clonotype. The chain recombines TRBV4-2 with TRBJ1-5; TRBD1 aligns across 8 bases. CDR1 is LGHNA, CDR2 YNFKEQ, per germline. This CDR3 has 18 amino acids. J lost 0 bases, V lost 0 bases, and 7 bases had no gene match. The CDR3: CASSQETVGQVSNQPQHF. CDR3 coding DNA: TGTGCCAGCAGCCAAGAGACGGTGGGACAGGTTAGCAATCAGCCCCAGCATTTT.

In this sample, this clonotype turned up many times. The rearrangement uses TRBV7-6 and TRBJ2-5; TRBD1 agrees at 7 bases. The CDR3 has 15 residues. J was trimmed by 7 bases and V by 0 bases; bases with no gene match: 8. The germline gives CDR1 SGHVS, CDR2 FNYEAQ. In DNA, the CDR3 is TGTGCCAGCAGCTTAGCGAGAGGGGGCGCGGGGACCCAGTACTTC. Its translation: CASSLARGGAGTQYF.

This clonotype has at least ten counts. The chain links TRBV5-6 to TRBJ2-3; either TRBD1 or TRBD2 may fit D (5 bases each). Trimming removed 1 base from V and 3 bases from J, with 15 bases in between. Germline CDR1 is SGHDT and CDR2 is YYEEEE. The CDR3 is 16 amino acids. The CDR3 nucleotides read TGTGCCAGCAGCTTGCGTGGGGGAAGAGGGACAGATACGCAGTATTTT. Translating gives CASSLRGGRGTDTQYF.